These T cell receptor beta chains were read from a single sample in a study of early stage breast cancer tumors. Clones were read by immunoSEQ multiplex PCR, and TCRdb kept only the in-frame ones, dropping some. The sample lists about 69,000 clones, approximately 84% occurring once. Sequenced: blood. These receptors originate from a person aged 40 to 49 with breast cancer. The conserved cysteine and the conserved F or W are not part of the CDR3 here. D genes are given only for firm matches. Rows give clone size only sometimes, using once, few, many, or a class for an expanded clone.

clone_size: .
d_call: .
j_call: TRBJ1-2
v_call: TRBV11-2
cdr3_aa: ASGPGHQRDGYT

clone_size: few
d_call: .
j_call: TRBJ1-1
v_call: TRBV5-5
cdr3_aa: ASSSDQGRRNTEAF

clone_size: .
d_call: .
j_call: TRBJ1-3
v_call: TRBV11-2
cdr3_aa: ASSLDLSGSGNTIY

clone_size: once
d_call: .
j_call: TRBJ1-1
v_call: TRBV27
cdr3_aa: ASIGGASTF

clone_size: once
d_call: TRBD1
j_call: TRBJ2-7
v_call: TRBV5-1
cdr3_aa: ASSLDGTGGSEQY

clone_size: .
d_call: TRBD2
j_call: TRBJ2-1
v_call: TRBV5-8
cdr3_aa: ASSLQGLAGHYNEQF

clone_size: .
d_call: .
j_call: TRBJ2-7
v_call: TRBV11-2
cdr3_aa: ASREEFGDQYEQY

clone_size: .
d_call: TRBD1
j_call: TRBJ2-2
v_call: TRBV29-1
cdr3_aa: SGRTGFEGAGTGELF

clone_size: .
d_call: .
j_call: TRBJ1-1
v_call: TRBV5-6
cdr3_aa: ASSLSQVAEAF

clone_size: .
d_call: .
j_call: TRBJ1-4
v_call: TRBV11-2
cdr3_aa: ASSPPPTNEKLF

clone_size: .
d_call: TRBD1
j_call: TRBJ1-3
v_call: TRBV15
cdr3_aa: ATSRGGQGGNTIY

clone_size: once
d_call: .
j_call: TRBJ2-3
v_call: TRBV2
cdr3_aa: ASSGMGLDTDTQY

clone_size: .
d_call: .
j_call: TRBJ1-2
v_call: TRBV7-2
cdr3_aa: ASSLGGNYGYT

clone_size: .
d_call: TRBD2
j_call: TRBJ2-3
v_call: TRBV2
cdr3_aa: ASSDAGADTQY

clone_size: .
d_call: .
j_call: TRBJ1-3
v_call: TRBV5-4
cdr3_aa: ASSLGRDGNTIY

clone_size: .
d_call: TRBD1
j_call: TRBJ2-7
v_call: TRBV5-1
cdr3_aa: ASSPGQLNEQY

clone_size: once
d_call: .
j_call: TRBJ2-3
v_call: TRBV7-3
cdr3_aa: ASSSCLLGGSTDTQY

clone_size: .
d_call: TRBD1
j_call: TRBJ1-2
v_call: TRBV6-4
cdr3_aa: ASSPGGDYGYT

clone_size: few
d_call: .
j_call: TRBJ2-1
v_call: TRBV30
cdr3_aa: AWRGYNEQF

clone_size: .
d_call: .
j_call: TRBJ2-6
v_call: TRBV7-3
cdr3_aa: ASSRTSGANVLT

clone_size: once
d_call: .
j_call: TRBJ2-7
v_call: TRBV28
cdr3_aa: ASSLAGTSYEQY

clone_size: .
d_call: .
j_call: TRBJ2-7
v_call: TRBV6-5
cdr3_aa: ASSYNQGGYEQY

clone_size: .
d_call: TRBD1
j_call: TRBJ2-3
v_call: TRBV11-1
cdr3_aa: ASSLDGTGFTDTQY

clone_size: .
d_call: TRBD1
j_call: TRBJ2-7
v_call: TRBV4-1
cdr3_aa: ASSQGTGKTYEQY

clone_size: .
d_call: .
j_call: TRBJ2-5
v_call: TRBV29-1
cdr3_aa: SVEDPLGGGETQY

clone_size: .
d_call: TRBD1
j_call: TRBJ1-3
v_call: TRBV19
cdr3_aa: ASSIGQGATGNTIY

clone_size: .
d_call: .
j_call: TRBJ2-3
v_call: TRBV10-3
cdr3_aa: AISESGLLSGDTQY

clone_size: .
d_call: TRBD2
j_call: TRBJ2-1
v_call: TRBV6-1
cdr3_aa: ASSDRLAALEEQF

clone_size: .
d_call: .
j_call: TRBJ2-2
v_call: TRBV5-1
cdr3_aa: ASSFSTGEGGELF

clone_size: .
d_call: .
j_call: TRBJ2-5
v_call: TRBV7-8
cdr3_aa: ASSAALSWETQY

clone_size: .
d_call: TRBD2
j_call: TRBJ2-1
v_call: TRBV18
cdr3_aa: ASSPGLAGGRGEQF

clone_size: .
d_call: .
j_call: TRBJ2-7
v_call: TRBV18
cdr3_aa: ASSPRPDSTYEQY

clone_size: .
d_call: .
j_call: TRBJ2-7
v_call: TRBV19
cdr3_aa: ASSIFGSYEQY

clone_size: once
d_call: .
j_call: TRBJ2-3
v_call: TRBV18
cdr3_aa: ASSPLEADTQY

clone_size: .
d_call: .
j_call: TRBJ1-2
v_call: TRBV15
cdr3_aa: ATSREEGNYGYT

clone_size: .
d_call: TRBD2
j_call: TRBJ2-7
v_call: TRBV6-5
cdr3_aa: ASSYGGLAGYEQY

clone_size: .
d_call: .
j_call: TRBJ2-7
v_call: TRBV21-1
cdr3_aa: ASSKEYRTGHDEQY

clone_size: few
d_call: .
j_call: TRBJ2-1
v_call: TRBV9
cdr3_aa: ASSVDYNEQF

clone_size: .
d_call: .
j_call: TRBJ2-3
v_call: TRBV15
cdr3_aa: ATRSESTGNSETDTQY

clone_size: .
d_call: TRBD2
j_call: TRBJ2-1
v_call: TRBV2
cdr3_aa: ASSGGLAPNEQF

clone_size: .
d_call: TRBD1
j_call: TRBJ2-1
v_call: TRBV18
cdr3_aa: ASSRMDLDRGPYNEQF